This T cell receptor (beta chain) is drawn from a study of blood T cell repertoires in COVID-19 (dated by TCRdb to the early 2020s). About the study as a whole: Samples from collaborators originated in the United States, Italy and Spain and spanned both the acute and convalescent phases of COVID-19. The prospective study material was composed of cDNA or gDNA derived from T cells, B-cell-depleted T cells, or PBMCs. Subjects who had been exposed to COVID-19, were actively infected with it, or had recovered from it provided the deeply sampled blood TCRbeta repertoires that made up the dataset. A freely available public database, intended as a resource for researchers studying the immune response to SARS-CoV-2, is where the repertoires were released. Samples were obtained from the ongoing ImmuneRACE study (first 160 participants) and from 1,254 subjects provided by 6 global collaborators. Sample metadata almost always included a de-identified subject ID, COVID-19 status, age in years and sex. HLA class I and class II types, where available, came from metadata supplied by the sample provider rather than from assay-based typing.

At one collaborating source in Seattle, patients were enrolled during active infection and were followed longitudinally through the course of disease. The collaborating institutions used their own protocols to collect whole blood in K2EDTA tubes. For TCRbeta analysis, collaborator samples were shipped as frozen whole blood, as isolated PBMCs, or as DNA extracted from either sample type. TCRbeta CDR3 regions were amplified from genomic DNA by means of the immunoSEQ Assay, a bias-controlled multiplex PCR. In the authors' own workflow: The number of nucleated cells in each sample was estimated by amplification of reference gene primers within the assay. Sequence reads were collapsed and filtered to measure the absolute abundance of every unique TCRbeta CDR3 rearrangement. Productive Simpson clonality was computed per sample as the square root of Simpson's diversity index over productive rearrangements. Not all clones reach the TCRdb copy of this immuneACCESS table, which keeps in-frame sequences only. Checked studies attribute under half of the gap to unresolved V genes and leave the rest unexplained. That table is the source of V, J and clone size, and D and trimming were worked out from the DNA. Present in this sample are fewer than 300,000 clones, approximately 93% of which were seen just once. The ten largest clones take up about 2.2% of the sample.

Regarding this clone: Its antigen is still unknown. Base qualities are not provided; no much larger clone lies one nucleotide away.

CDR1 SEHNR and CDR2 FQNEAQ are derived from the germline V gene (reference sequence). Here V drops 6 bases and J drops 0 bases, and the junction holds 16 bases not matched to any gene. The CDR3 numbers 19 residues from cysteine through phenylalanine. Only CDR3 DNA is held: 57 bases, read in frame from base 1. The paper as a whole reports these results and caveats: How much clinical and demographic metadata was included differed by source and by participant, and the metadata was provided uncurated.

The sequenced sample was peripheral blood. Here the chain combines TRBV7-9 and TRBJ2-3, and 9 bases in between align with TRBD1. The TCR comes from a woman in her 30s with COVID-19, enrolled during active disease. The DNA sequence is as follows: TGTGCCAGCAGTGGGCGGGACAGGGCAACTCCGGGTAGCACAGATACGCAGTATTTT. This codes for CASSGRDRATPGSTDTQYF.